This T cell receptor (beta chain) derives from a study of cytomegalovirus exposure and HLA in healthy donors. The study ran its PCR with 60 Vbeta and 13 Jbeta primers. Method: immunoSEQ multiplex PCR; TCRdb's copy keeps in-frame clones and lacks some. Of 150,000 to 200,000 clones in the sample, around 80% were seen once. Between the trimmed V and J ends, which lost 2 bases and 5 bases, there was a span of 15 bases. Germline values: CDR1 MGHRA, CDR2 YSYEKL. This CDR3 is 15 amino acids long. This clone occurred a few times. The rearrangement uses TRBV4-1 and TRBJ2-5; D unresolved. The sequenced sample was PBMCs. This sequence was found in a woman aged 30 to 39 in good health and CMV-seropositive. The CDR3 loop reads CASSQNTRLPETQYF. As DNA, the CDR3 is TGCGCCAGCAGCCAAAATACGCGCCTGCCGGAGACCCAGTACTTC.